The 27 T cell receptor beta chains below come from one sample, sequenced in a study of T cell responses to AZD1222 COVID-19 vaccine. Assay: immunoSEQ multiplex PCR; the TCRdb copy retains only in-frame clones and omits some. This sample carries about 150,000 clones, 85% to 95% of them seen once, and the ten largest clones take about 1.6%. The sample was peripheral blood, taken 28 days after the second AZD1222 dose. These receptors were obtained from an adult who received the AZD1222 COVID-19 vaccine.

The chain carries TRBV28 and TRBJ2-3; maybe TRBD2 (5 bases). The CDR3 has 13 amino acids. Trimming took 7 bases from V and 2 from J, leaving 10 bases between them. Looked up from germline, CDR1 is MDHEN and CDR2 is SYDVKM. This CDR3 reads CASISGITDTQYF. DNA of the CDR3: TGTGCCAGCATCTCGGGGATCACAGATACGCAGTATTTT.

The genes are TRBV30 and TRBJ1-5; D gene uncertain. Trimming shortened V by 0 bases and J by 6 bases, and 9 bases separated the two germline ends. There are 13 residues in the CDR3. Germline loops: CDR1 GTSNPN, CDR2 SVGIG (reference sequence). CDR3 sequence reads: CAWSVAGSQPQHF. CDR3 bases: TGTGCCTGGAGTGTAGCGGGAAGTCAGCCCCAGCATTTT. The whole variable domain, remainder taken from reference TRBV30 and TRBJ1-5, is SQTIHQWPATLVQPVGSPLSLECTVEGTSNPNLYWYRQAAGRGLQLLFYSVGIGQISSEVPQNLSASRPQDRQFILSSKKLLLSDSGFYLCAWSVAGSQPQHFGDGTRLSIL.

This clone occurred a few times. CDR3 residues: CASSFWGDYEQYF. The CDR3 region has the DNA TGTGCCAGCAGTTTCTGGGGAGACTACGAGCAGTACTTC. The chain has TRBV12-3 or TRBV12-4 and TRBJ2-7; D perhaps matches TRBD2 (5 bases). Trimming pared 3 bases from V and 3 bases from J, leaving 9 bases between. The CDR3 sequence is 13 residues long.

This chain joins TRBV20-1 and TRBJ2-7, with D unclear. The CDR3 is 11 residues long. V dropped 6 bases and J dropped 7 bases, with 13 bases sitting between them. Germline lookup yields CDR1 DFQATT and CDR2 SNEGSKA (reference sequence). The CDR3 loop reads CSAKGTREQYF. The CDR3 bases are TGCAGTGCGAAAGGCACCCGGGAGCAGTACTTC.

The V gene is TRBV11-2, the J gene TRBJ2-1; TRBD2 agrees at 8 bases. The CDR3 sequence is 16 residues long. CDR1 and CDR2 from the germline V gene are SGHAT and FQNNGV. V shed 0 bases, J shed 9 bases, and the junction held 10 bases outside the gene matches. The CDR3 reads CASSLERAGGRSEQFF. The CDR3 DNA is TGTGCCAGCAGCTTAGAGCGGGCGGGGGGTAGGAGTGAGCAGTTCTTC.

CDR3 sequence (DNA): TGTGCCTGGAAGGGACAGGGAAATTCACCCCTCCACTTT. Its protein product is CAWKGQGNSPLHF. V usage is TRBV30 and J usage is TRBJ1-6; 9 bases match TRBD1. Losses at the gene ends were 4 bases for V and 7 bases for J; bases not matched to a gene: 2. The CDR3 totals 13 residues. Germline V gene lookup returns CDR1 GTSNPN and CDR2 SVGIG (reference sequence). Complete variable domain (other parts from reference TRBV30 and TRBJ1-6): SQTIHQWPATLVQPVGSPLSLECTVEGTSNPNLYWYRQAAGRGLQLLFYSVGIGQISSEVPQNLSASRPQDRQFILSSKKLLLSDSGFYLCAWKGQGNSPLHFGNGTRLTVT.

The chain carries TRBV19 and TRBJ1-5, with D possibly TRBD1 on 6 matching bases. The CDR3 runs 16 residues. Germline values: CDR1 LNHDA, CDR2 SQIVND (reference sequence). Trimming removed 5 bases from V and 4 bases from J, with 18 bases in between. The CDR3 region is CASSDSGVGGNQPQHF. The CDR3 coding sequence is TGTGCCAGTAGTGACTCAGGGGTGGGGGGTAATCAGCCCCAGCATTTT. The variable domain in full, with the rest retrieved from reference TRBV19 and TRBJ1-5, is DGGITQSPKYLFRKEGQNVTLSCEQNLNHDAMYWYRQDPGQGLRLIYYSQIVNDFQKGDIAEGYSVSREKKESFPLTVTSAQKNPTAFYLCASSDSGVGGNQPQHFGDGTRLSIL.

The rearrangement links TRBV18 to TRBJ1-5, with D uncertain. CDR1 is KGHSH, CDR2 LQKENI, per germline. The length of the CDR3 is 12 residues. V was pared by 6 bases and J by 3 bases, with 6 bases between. CDR3 coding DNA: TGTGCCAGCTCCCCGGCCAATCAGCCCCAGCATTTT. Protein product: CASSPANQPQHF.

The chain is built from TRBV14 and TRBJ2-1; D possibly corresponds to TRBD2 (5 bases). Germline V gene lookup returns CDR1 SGHDN and CDR2 FVKESK. Between the trimmed V and J ends, which lost 1 base and 5 bases, there was a span of 12 bases. The CDR3 has 15 residues. The CDR3 DNA follows: TGTGCCAGCAGCCAAGCGACCGGTAGCGACAATGAGCAGTTCTTC. It is translated as CASSQATGSDNEQFF. Combining the CDR3 with reference TRBV14 and TRBJ2-1 gives the whole variable domain EAGVTQFPSHSVIEKGQTVTLRCDPISGHDNLYWYRRVMGKEIKFLLHFVKESKQDESGMPNNRFLAERTGGTYSTLKVQPAELEDSGVYFCASSQATGSDNEQFFGPGTRLTVL.

V and J are TRBV19 and TRBJ2-2; the match to TRBD2 covers 7 bases. The CDR3 is 15 residues long. Germline values: CDR1 LNHDA, CDR2 SQIVND (reference sequence). V shed 7 bases and J 0 bases; nucleotides not matched to a gene: 5. The CDR3 bases are TGTGCCAGTAAAGAGCGGGACGCGAACACCGGGGAGCTGTTTTTT. Its protein product is CASKERDANTGELFF. Full variable domain (rest looked up from reference TRBV19 and TRBJ2-2): DGGITQSPKYLFRKEGQNVTLSCEQNLNHDAMYWYRQDPGQGLRLIYYSQIVNDFQKGDIAEGYSVSREKKESFPLTVTSAQKNPTAFYLCASKERDANTGELFFGEGSRLTVL.

The chain has TRBV19 and TRBJ1-1, with 8 bases matching TRBD1. Germline V lookup: CDR1 LNHDA, CDR2 SQIVND (reference sequence). Unmatched junction bases numbered 4, after V lost 4 bases and J lost 0 bases. The CDR3 loop spans 15 amino acids. CDR3 residues: CASSRQGNMNTEAFF. CDR3 nucleotide sequence: TGTGCCAGTAGTAGACAGGGGAATATGAACACTGAAGCTTTCTTT.

The J gene is TRBJ2-1, the V gene TRBV9; D unclear. Germline CDR1 reads SGDLS; CDR2 reads YYNGEE. The CDR3 contains 15 residues. Trimming removed 4 bases at V and 2 bases at J, with 13 bases between. In nucleotides, the CDR3 is TGTGCCAGCAGCTACGACTCAGCCACCTACAATGAGCAGTTCTTC. Translating it yields CASSYDSATYNEQFF.

V gene TRBV30 combines with J gene TRBJ2-2, with no clear D. This CDR3 has 15 residues. Germline V gene data show CDR1 as GTSNPN and CDR2 as SVGIG (reference sequence). The CDR3 here is CALPRPNLNTGELFF. The CDR3 coding sequence is TGTGCTCTGCCCCGACCGAACCTAAACACCGGGGAGCTGTTTTTT.

The chain carries TRBV18 and TRBJ1-5, with TRBD1 identical over 8 bases. The CDR3 consists of 15 residues. The germline V gene has CDR1 KGHSH and CDR2 LQKENI. Losses at the gene ends were 6 bases for V and 6 bases for J; bases not matched to a gene: 10. As DNA, the CDR3 is TGTGCCAGCTCCCCGATACAGGGGGAAACTCAGCCCCAGCATTTT. It translates to CASSPIQGETQPQHF.

The count of this clone is one. The CDR3 reads CASSRGQVNYGYTF. The CDR3 bases are TGCGCCAGCAGCAGGGGACAAGTTAACTATGGCTACACCTTC. This chain connects TRBV5-1 to TRBJ1-2; D perhaps matches TRBD1 (6 bases). The V end lost 4 bases, the J end lost 1 base, and 11 bases lay between the germline ends. The CDR3 runs 14 residues. Germline values: CDR1 SGHRS, CDR2 YFSETQ.

This clone was recorded once. The V call is TRBV5-1, the J call TRBJ1-3, with a possible D match to TRBD1 (6 bases). V shed 4 bases and J shed 0 bases, with 17 bases lying between them. The germline V gene has CDR1 SGHRS and CDR2 YFSETQ. CDR3 size: 17 residues. Written as DNA, the CDR3 is TGCGCCAGCAGCCGGGATATTGACAGGAGCTCTGGAAACACCATATATTTT. Protein: CASSRDIDRSSGNTIYF.

CDR3 coding DNA: TGTGCCAGCAGCTTGAATGGGGCAGATACGCAGTATTTT. It specifies CASSLNGADTQYF. The V call is TRBV4-2, the J call TRBJ2-3; no definite D call. The CDR3 is made up of 13 amino acids. Germline V gene sequence: CDR1 LGHNA, CDR2 YNFKEQ. Trimming removed 5 bases from V and 4 bases from J, with 10 bases in between.

V gene TRBV5-1 combines with J gene TRBJ1-4; D unresolved. The length of the CDR3 is 14 residues. Trimming removed 4 bases from V and 5 bases from J, with 12 bases in between. Germline assignment: CDR1 SGHRS and CDR2 YFSETQ. CDR3 region: CASSEGRLNEKLFF. In DNA form, the CDR3 reads TGCGCCAGCAGCGAGGGTCGGTTGAATGAAAAACTGTTTTTT.

The V and J genes are TRBV7-2 and TRBJ2-1, with 7 bases aligning to TRBD2. CDR3 size: 12 residues. Unmatched junction bases numbered 2, after V lost 3 bases and J lost 9 bases. CDR1 and CDR2 from the germline V gene are SGHTA and FQGNSA. CDR3 sequence: CASSFPGGEQFF. The CDR3 coding sequence is TGTGCCAGCAGCTTCCCGGGGGGTGAGCAGTTCTTC.

The rearrangement uses TRBV2 and TRBJ1-5; 7 positions match TRBD1. J lost 4 bases, V lost 6 bases, and 6 bases had no gene match. Germline V gene lookup returns CDR1 SNHLY and CDR2 FYNNEI. This CDR3 spans 14 amino acids. CDR3 sequence: CASSSGQPNQPQHF. The CDR3 coding sequence is TGTGCCAGCAGCTCGGGACAGCCTAATCAGCCCCAGCATTTT.

This chain uses TRBV19 with TRBJ1-1; D possibly corresponds to TRBD1 (5 bases). Germline loops: CDR1 LNHDA, CDR2 SQIVND (reference sequence). The CDR3 loop spans 15 amino acids. The V and J ends lost 3 bases and 0 bases respectively, with 11 bases between them. This chain's CDR3 is CASSIGQGMNTEAFF. CDR3 coding DNA: TGTGCCAGTAGTATTGGGCAGGGCATGAACACTGAAGCTTTCTTT.

V gene TRBV4-2 combines with J gene TRBJ2-2; TRBD2 aligns across 7 bases. Germline V gene sequence: CDR1 LGHNA, CDR2 YNFKEQ. J gave up 4 bases and V 5 bases, and 4 bases lay outside the gene matches. The CDR3 runs 14 residues. The CDR3 reads CASSGVAGTGELFF. In DNA form, the CDR3 reads TGTGCCAGCAGCGGGGTAGCGGGCACCGGGGAGCTGTTTTTT.

The DNA of the CDR3 is TGTGCCAGCAGTTTGACAAGGATGAACACTGAAGCTTTCTTT. Residues: CASSLTRMNTEAFF. The chain links TRBV27 to TRBJ1-1; D gene ambiguous. The CDR3 extends over 14 amino acids. V lost 3 bases to trimming and J lost 0 bases, with 8 bases between them. Germline CDR1 and CDR2: MNHEY and SMNVEV (reference sequence).

This chain joins TRBV3-1 (or the pseudogene TRBV3-2) and TRBJ2-3, with TRBD2 as a possible D gene (6 bases). Germline CDR1 reads LGHDT; CDR2 reads YNNKEL (reference sequence). This CDR3 contains 14 residues. V was clipped by 4 bases and J by 0 bases, with 8 bases between them. This CDR3 reads CASSRGTSTDTQYF. The DNA of the CDR3 is TGTGCCAGCAGCCGCGGGACTAGCACAGATACGCAGTATTTT.

This chain uses TRBV5-6 with TRBJ1-2; unclear D gene. Germline V gene sequence: CDR1 SGHDT, CDR2 YYEEEE. V shed 4 bases and J shed 8 bases, with 30 bases lying between them. The CDR3 is 18 amino acids. Here the CDR3 DNA reads TGTGCCAGCAGCCCCCAAAAAAACAGACGGCCCGCCGTAGAAGGCTACACCTTC. Protein: CASSPQKNRRPAVEGYTF.

This rearrangement joins TRBV29-1 to TRBJ1-2, with D tentatively TRBD1 (5 bases). Germline V lookup: CDR1 SQVTM, CDR2 ANQGSEA. V dropped 4 bases and J dropped 8 bases, with 14 bases sitting between them. This CDR3 has 12 amino acids. The CDR3, as DNA: TGCAGCGTTGTTCTGTTACAGGCCGGCTACACCTTC. Translation: CSVVLLQAGYTF.

The chain combines TRBV6-1 with TRBJ2-2; D is perhaps TRBD1 or TRBD2 (5 bases each). V gave up 0 bases and J gave up 3 bases, with 8 bases separating them. CDR3 length equals 15 residues. The germline CDR1 and CDR2 sequences are MNHNS and SASEGT. CDR3 loop: CASSEARGDTGELFF. The CDR3 bases are TGTGCCAGCAGTGAAGCAAGGGGAGACACCGGGGAGCTGTTTTTT.